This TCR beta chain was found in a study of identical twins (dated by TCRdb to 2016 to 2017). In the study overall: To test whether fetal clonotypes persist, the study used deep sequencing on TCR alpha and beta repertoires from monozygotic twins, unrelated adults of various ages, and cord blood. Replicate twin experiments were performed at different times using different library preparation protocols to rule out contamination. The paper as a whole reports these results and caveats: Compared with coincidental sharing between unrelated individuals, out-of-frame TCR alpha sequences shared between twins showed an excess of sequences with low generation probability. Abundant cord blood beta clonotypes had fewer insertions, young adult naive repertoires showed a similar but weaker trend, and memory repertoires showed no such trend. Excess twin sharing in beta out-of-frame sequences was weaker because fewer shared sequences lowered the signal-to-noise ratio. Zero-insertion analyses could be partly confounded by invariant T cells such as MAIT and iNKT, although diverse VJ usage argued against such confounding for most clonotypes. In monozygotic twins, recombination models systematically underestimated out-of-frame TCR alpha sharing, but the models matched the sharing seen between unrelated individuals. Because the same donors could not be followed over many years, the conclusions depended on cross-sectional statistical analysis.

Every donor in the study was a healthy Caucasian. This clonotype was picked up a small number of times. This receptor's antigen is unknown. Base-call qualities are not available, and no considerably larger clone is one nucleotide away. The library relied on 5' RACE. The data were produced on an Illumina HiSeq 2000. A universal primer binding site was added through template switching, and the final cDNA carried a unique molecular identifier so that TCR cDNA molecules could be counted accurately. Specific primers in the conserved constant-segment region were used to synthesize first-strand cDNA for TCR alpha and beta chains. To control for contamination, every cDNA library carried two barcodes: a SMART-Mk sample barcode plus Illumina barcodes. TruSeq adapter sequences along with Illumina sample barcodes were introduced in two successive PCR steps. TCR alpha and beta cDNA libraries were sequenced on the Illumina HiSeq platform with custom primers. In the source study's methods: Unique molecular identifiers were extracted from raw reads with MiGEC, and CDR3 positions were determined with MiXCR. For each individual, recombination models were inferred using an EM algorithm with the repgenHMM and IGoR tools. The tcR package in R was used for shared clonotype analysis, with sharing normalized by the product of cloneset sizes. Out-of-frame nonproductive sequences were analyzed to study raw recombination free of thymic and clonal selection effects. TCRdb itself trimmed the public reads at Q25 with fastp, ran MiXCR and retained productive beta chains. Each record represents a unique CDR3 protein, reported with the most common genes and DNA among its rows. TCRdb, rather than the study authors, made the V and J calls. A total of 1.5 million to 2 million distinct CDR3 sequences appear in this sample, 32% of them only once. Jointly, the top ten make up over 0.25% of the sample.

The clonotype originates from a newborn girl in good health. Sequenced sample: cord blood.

The nucleotides read TGTGCCAGCAGCTTAGCGTCTAGCGGGATAGCCAAAAACATTCAGTACTTC. Protein translation: CASSLASSGIAKNIQYF. Recombination joined TRBV7-2 with TRBJ2-4, with 9 bases aligning to TRBD2. From cysteine to phenylalanine, the CDR3 is 17 amino acids long. Of the read, only the CDR3 DNA is kept; its 51 bases are in frame from base 1. At the junction V is shortened by 0 bases and J by 0 bases; bases outside the gene matches: 3. The CDR1 and CDR2 encoded by the germline V gene are SGHTA and FQGNSA.